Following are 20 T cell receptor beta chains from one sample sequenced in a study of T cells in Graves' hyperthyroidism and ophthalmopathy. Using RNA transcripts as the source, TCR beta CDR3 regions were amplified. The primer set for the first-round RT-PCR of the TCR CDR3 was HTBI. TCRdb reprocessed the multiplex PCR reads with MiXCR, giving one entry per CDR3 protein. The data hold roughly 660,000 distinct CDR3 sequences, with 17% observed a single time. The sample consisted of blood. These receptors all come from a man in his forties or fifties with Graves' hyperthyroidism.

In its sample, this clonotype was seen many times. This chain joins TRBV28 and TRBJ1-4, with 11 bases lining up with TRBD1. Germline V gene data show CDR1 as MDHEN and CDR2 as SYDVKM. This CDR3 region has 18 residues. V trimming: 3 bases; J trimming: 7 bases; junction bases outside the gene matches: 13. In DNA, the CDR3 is TGTGCCAGCAGTTTGGGTTTGGGGACAGGGGGTGGAAGTGAAAAACTGTTTTTT. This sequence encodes CASSLGLGTGGGSEKLFF.

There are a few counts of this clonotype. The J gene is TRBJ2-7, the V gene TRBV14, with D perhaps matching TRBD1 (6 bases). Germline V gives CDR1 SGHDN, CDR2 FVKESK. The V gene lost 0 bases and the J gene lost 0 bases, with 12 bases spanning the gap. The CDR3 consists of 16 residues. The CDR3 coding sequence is TGTGCCAGCAGCCAAGAGGCAGGGGTAAGCTCCTACGAGCAGTACTTC. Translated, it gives CASSQEAGVSSYEQYF.

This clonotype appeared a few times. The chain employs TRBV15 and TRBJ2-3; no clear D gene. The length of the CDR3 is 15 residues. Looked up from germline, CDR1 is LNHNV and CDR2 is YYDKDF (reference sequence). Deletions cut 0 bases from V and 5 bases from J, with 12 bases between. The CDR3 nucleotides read TGTGCCACCAGCAGAGATTCTTTTCAAGGAGATACGCAGTATTTT. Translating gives CATSRDSFQGDTQYF.

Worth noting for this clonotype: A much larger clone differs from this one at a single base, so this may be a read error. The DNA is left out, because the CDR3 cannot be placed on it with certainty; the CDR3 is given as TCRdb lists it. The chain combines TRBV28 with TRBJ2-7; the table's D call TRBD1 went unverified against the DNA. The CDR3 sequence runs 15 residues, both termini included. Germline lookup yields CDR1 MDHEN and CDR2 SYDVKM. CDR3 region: CASSLWGTGTYEQHF.

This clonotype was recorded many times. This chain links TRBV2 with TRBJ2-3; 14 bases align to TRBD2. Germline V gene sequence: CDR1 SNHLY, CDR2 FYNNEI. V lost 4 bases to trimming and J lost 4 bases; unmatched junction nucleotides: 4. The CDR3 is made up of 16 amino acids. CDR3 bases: TGTGCCAGCAGTGCTCCGGGACTAGCGGGAGCAGATACGCAGTATTTT. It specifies CASSAPGLAGADTQYF.

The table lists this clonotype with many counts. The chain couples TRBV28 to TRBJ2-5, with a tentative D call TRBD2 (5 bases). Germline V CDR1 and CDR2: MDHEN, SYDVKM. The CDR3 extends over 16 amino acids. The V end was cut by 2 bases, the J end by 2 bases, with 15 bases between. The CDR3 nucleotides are TGTGCCAGCAGTTTACCGGGATTTATCCAGCAAGAGACCCAGTACTTC. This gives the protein CASSLPGFIQQETQYF.

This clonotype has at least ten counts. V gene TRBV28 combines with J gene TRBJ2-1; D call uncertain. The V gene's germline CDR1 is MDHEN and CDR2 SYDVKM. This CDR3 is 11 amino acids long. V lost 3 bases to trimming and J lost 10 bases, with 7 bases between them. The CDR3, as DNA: TGTGCCAGCAGTTTGTGGCGAGAGCAGTTCTTC. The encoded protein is CASSLWREQFF.

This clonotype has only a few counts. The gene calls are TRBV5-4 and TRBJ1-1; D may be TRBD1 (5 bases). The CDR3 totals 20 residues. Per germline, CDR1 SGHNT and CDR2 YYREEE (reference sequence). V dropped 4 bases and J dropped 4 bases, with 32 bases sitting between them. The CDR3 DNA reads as TGTGCCAGCAGCCCGAGAGGGGAAGGACGGAGGCAAAGGGTCGGCACTGAAGCTTTCTTT. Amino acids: CASSPRGEGRRQRVGTEAFF. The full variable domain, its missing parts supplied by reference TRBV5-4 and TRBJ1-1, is ETGVTQSPTHLIKTRGQQVTLRCSSQSGHNTVSWYQQALGQGPQFIFQYYREEENGRGNFPPRFSGLQFPNYSSELNVNALELDDSALYLCASSPRGEGRRQRVGTEAFFGQGTRLTVV.

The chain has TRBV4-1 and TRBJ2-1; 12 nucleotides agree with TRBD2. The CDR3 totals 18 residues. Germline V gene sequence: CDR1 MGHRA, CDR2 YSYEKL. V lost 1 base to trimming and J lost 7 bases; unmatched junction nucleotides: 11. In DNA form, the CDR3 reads TGCGCCAGCAGCCAAGTCCTTTCTAGCGGGAGGGCTCGTAATGAGCAGTTCTTC. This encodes CASSQVLSSGRARNEQFF.

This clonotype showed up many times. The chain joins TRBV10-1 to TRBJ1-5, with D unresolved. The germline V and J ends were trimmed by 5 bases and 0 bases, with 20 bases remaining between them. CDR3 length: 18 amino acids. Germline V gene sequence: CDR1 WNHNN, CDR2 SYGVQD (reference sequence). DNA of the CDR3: TGCGCCAGCAGTCCACTTGGGGTCCGGGCCCGTAGCAATCAGCCCCAGCATTTT. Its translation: CASSPLGVRARSNQPQHF.

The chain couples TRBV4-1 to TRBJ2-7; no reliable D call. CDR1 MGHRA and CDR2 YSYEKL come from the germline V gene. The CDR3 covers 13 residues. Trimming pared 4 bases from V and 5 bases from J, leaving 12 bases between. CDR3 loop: CASSLFLGNEQYF. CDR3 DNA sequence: TGCGCCAGCAGCCTTTTTTTGGGTAACGAGCAGTACTTC.

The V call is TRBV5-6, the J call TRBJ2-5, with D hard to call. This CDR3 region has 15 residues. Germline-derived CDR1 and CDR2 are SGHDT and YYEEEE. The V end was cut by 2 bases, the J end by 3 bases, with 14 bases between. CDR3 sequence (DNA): TGTGCCAGCAGCTTCCCAACAGCAGAGAAAGAGACCCAGTACTTC. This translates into CASSFPTAEKETQYF.

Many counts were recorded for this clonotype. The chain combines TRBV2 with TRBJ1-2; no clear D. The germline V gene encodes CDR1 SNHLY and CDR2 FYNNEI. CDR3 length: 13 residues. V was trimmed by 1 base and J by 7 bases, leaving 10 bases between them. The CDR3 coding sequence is TGTGCCAGCAGTGAAGATATTGGTTCTGGCTACACCTTC. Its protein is CASSEDIGSGYTF. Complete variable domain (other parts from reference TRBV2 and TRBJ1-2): EPEVTQTPSHQVTQMGQEVILRCVPISNHLYFYWYRQILGQKVEFLVSFYNNEISEKSEIFDDQFSVERPDGSNFTLKIRSTKLEDSAMYFCASSEDIGSGYTFGSGTRLTVV.

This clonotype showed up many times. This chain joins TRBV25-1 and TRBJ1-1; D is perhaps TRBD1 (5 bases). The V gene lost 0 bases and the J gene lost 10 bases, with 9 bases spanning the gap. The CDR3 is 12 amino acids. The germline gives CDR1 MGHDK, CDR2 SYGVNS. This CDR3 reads CASSEYTGRAFF. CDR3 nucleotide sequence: TGTGCCAGCAGTGAATATACGGGGCGAGCTTTCTTT.

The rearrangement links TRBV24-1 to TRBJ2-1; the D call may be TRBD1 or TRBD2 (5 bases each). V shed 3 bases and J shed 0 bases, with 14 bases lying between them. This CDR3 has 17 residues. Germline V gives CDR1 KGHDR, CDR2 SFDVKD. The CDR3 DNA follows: TGTGCCACCAGTGATCCCGGGACCGCGAGCTCCTACAATGAGCAGTTCTTC. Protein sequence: CATSDPGTASSYNEQFF.

CDR3 protein: CASSQGGLAYNEQFF. The CDR3 DNA reads TGCGCCAGCAGCCAAGGGGGGCTGGCCTACAATGAGCAGTTCTTC. The chain uses TRBV4-1 and TRBJ2-1; D may be TRBD1 (6 bases). CDR1 is MGHRA and CDR2 is YSYEKL in the germline V gene. V shed 1 base and J shed 2 bases, with 9 bases lying between them. The CDR3 loop spans 15 amino acids.

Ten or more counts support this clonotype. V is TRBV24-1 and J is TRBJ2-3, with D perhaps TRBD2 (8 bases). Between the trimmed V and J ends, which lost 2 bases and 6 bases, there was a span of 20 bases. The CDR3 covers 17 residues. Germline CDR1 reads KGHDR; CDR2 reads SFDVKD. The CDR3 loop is CATSDSGLAGQWDTQYF. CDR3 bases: TGTGCCACCAGTGATTCCGGATTAGCGGGACAGTGGGATACGCAGTATTTT.

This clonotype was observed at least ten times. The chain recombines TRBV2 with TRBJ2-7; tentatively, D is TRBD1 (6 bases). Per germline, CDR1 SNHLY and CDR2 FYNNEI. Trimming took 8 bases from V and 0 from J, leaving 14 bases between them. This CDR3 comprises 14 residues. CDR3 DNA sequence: TGTGCCAGCTTACAGGGACGGACCTCCTACGAGCAGTACTTC. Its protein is CASLQGRTSYEQYF.

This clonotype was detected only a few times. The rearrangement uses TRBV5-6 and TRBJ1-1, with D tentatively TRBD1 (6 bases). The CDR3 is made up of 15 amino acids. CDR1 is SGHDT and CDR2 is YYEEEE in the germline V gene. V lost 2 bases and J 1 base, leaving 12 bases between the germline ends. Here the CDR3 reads CASSFEQGPNTEAFF. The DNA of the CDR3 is TGTGCCAGCAGCTTCGAACAGGGCCCGAACACTGAAGCTTTCTTT.

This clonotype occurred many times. CDR3 nucleotides: TGCGCCAGCAGTGAGCTTCCGAAGTCCGAAGCTTTCTTT. Residues: CASSELPKSEAFF. The chain joins TRBV10-2 to TRBJ1-1, with D unresolved. The V gene lost 2 bases and the J gene lost 8 bases, with 12 bases spanning the gap. The CDR3 length is 13 residues. CDR1 WSHSY and CDR2 SAAADI come from the germline V gene.